Sequencing of this TCR beta chain was carried out in a study of blood T cell repertoires in COVID-19. Some clones are missing from TCRdb's copy, which holds only in-frame ones; the method was immunoSEQ multiplex PCR. The table shows under 200,000 clones, with 88% occurring only once. The CDR3 consists of 14 residues. The V and J ends lost 6 bases and 3 bases respectively, with 11 bases between them. Germline-derived CDR1 and CDR2 are MDHEN and SYDVKM. What was sequenced was peripheral blood. The sequence was collected from a man in his forties or fifties with active or convalescent COVID-19. The V call is TRBV28, the J call TRBJ1-4; D is undetermined. The CDR3, as DNA: TGTGCCAGCAGGCCCCCGGGTTCTAATGAAAAACTGTTTTTT. Translation: CASRPPGSNEKLFF.